A selection of T cell receptor beta chains follows, all from one sample in a study of identifying expanded T cells in peripheral blood. TCRdb's table, derived via immunoSEQ multiplex PCR, lists solely in-frame clones and lacks some. The data contain some 90,000 clones, 88% of them seen just once; the ten biggest clones take up roughly 19%. Sequences were obtained from blood. The origin of the receptors is a person between 18 and 75 years old in good health. Both conserved end residues are part of each CDR3. Each record gives: D gene, clone size, J gene, V gene, CDR3 protein, CDR3 DNA. D genes are given only for firm matches. The size of a clone is reported for some rows only, either as once, few or many, or as a class for expanded clones.

TRBD1	NA	TRBJ2-7	TRBV7-2	CASRAGTEGMGQYF	TGTGCCAGCAGGGCCGGGACAGAGGGAATGGGGCAGTACTTC
NA	once	TRBJ1-1	TRBV6-5	CASSYSRGIAFF	TGTGCCAGCAGTTACTCACGAGGGATAGCTTTCTTT
NA	NA	TRBJ2-7	TRBV7-2	CASSLVMSGTVISYEQYF	TGTGCCAGCAGCTTAGTCATGTCAGGAACCGTAATTTCCTACGAGCAGTACTTC
NA	few	TRBJ2-5	TRBV5-1	CASSTGPLYRGETQYF	TGCGCCAGCAGCACCGGGCCTCTTTATAGAGGAGAGACCCAGTACTTC
NA	NA	TRBJ2-3	TRBV5-1	CASSQGGRSSTDTQYF	TGCGCCAGCAGCCAGGGGGGCCGGTCTAGCACAGATACGCAGTATTTT
NA	NA	TRBJ2-7	TRBV19	CASSIRQSSYEQYF	TGTGCCAGTAGTATCCGACAGAGCTCCTACGAGCAGTACTTC
NA	NA	TRBJ2-3	TRBV7-9	CASSRVIGVSTDTQYF	TGTGCCAGCAGCCGCGTGATCGGGGTGAGCACAGATACGCAGTATTTT
NA	once	TRBJ2-7	TRBV29-1	CSVGTGSYEQYF	TGCAGCGTTGGAACAGGCTCCTACGAGCAGTACTTC
NA	once	TRBJ2-3	TRBV2	CASRRTALTPDTQYF	TGTGCCAGCAGGCGGACAGCTCTGACCCCAGATACGCAGTATTTT
TRBD2	NA	TRBJ2-5	TRBV5-6	CASSLAVPSGAQETQYF	TGTGCCAGCAGCTTGGCCGTCCCTAGCGGGGCCCAAGAGACCCAGTACTTC
NA	NA	TRBJ1-1	TRBV14	CASSQVSRAWNTEAFF	TGTGCCAGCAGCCAAGTTTCGCGGGCGTGGAACACTGAAGCTTTCTTT
TRBD2	NA	TRBJ2-5	TRBV5-1	CASSLAGGLIQETQYF	TGCGCCAGCAGCCTAGCGGGGGGGTTAATCCAGGAGACCCAGTACTTC
NA	NA	TRBJ2-3	TRBV7-2	CASSRDRGDTQYF	TGTGCCAGCAGCCGGGACCGGGGTGATACGCAGTATTTT
TRBD2	NA	TRBJ2-3	TRBV5-1	CASSLVSGAGTDTQYF	TGCGCCAGCAGTTTGGTTAGCGGGGCGGGCACAGATACGCAGTATTTT
NA	NA	TRBJ2-7	TRBV20-1	CSGTDSYEQYF	TGCAGTGGGACAGATTCCTACGAGCAGTACTTC
NA	many	TRBJ1-5	TRBV27	CASSLFGGGVGQPQHF	TGTGCCAGCAGTTTATTTGGTGGGGGGGTTGGACAGCCCCAGCATTTT
NA	NA	TRBJ2-3	TRBV5-8	CASSLGAGTDTQYF	TGTGCCAGCAGCTTGGGTGCCGGGACAGATACGCAGTATTTT
NA	once	TRBJ1-1	TRBV9	CASSVGGTEAFF	TGTGCCAGCAGCGTTGGGGGGACTGAAGCTTTCTTT
TRBD1	NA	TRBJ1-5	TRBV7-2	CASSLVWTGRNQPQHF	TGTGCCAGCAGCTTAGTTTGGACAGGGCGTAATCAGCCCCAGCATTTT
TRBD1	once	TRBJ2-7	TRBV9	CASSGDRDYEQYF	TGTGCCAGCAGCGGGGACAGGGACTACGAGCAGTACTTC
TRBD1	NA	TRBJ1-1	TRBV5-4	CASSPDRVSTTEAFF	TGTGCCAGCAGCCCGGACAGGGTGTCGACCACTGAAGCTTTCTTT
NA	NA	TRBJ1-6	TRBV25-1	CTSSGQFNSPLHF	TGTACCAGCAGTGGACAATTTAATTCACCCCTCCACTTT
NA	NA	TRBJ2-3	TRBV2	CASSEDAGFSTDTQYF	TGTGCCAGCAGTGAAGACGCGGGTTTTAGCACAGATACGCAGTATTTT
TRBD1	NA	TRBJ1-2	TRBV2	CASRGDRHYGYTF	TGTGCCAGCAGGGGGGACAGGCATTATGGCTACACCTTC
TRBD1	NA	TRBJ1-5	TRBV19	CASSAGQWNQPQHF	TGTGCCAGTAGTGCGGGACAGTGGAATCAGCCCCAGCATTTT
NA	NA	TRBJ1-1	TRBV11-2	CASRSTGGAEAFF	TGTGCCAGCAGGTCGACAGGCGGGGCTGAAGCTTTCTTT
NA	few	TRBJ2-5	TRBV7-6	CASSFRAEETQYF	TGTGCCAGCAGCTTCCGGGCCGAAGAGACCCAGTACTTC